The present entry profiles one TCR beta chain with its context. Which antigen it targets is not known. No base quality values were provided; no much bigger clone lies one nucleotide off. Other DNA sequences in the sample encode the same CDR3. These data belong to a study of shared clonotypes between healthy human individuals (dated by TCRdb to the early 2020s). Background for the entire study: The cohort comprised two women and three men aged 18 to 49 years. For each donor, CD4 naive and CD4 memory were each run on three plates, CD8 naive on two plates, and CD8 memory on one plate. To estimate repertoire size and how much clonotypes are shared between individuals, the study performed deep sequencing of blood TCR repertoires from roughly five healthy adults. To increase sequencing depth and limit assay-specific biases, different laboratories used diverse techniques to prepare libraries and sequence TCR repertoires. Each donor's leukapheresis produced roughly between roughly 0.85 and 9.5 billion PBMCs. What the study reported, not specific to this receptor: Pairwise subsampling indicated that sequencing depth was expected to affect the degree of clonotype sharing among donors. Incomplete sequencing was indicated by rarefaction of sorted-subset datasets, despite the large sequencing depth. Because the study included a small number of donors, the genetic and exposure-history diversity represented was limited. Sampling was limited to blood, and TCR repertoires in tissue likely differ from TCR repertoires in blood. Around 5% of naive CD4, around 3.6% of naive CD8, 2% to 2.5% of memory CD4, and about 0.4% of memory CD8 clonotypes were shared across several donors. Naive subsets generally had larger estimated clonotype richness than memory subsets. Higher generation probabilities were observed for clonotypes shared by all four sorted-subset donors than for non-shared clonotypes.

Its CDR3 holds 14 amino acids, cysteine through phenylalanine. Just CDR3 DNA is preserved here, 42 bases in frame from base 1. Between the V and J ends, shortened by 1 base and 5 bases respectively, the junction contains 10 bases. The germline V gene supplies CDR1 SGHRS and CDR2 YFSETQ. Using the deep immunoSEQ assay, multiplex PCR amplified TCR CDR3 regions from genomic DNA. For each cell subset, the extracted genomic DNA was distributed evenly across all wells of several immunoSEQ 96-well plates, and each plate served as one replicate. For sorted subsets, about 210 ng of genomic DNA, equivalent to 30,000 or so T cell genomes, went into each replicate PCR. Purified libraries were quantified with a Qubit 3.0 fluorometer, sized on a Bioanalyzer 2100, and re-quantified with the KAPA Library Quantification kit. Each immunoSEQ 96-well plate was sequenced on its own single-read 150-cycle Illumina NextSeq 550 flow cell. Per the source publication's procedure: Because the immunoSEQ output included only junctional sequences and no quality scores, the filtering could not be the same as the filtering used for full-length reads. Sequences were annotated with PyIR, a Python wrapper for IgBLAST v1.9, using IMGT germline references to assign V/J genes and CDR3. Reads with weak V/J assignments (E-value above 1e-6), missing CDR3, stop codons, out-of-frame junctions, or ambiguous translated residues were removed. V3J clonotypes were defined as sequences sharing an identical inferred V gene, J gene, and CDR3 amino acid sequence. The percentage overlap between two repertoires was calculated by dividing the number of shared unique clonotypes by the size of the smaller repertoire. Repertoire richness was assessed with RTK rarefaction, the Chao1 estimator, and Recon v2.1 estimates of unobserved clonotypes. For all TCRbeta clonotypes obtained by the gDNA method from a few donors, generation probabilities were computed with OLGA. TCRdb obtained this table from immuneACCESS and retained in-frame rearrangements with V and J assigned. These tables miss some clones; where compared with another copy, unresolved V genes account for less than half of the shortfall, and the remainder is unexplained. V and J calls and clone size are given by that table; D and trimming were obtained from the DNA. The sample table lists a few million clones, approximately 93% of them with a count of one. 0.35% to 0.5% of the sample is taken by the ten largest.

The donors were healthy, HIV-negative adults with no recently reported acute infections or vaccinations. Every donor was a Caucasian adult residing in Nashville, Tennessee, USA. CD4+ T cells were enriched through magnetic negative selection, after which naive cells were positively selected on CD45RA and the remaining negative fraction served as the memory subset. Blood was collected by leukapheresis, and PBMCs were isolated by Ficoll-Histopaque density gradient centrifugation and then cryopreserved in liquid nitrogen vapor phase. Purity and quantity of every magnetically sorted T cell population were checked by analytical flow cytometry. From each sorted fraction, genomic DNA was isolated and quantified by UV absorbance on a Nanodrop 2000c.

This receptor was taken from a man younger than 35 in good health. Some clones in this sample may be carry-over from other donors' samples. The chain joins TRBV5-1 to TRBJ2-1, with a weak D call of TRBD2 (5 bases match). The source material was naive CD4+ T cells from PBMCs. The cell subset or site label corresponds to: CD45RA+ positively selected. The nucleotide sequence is TGCGCCAGCAGCTTGACTAGTGGGAACAATGAGCAGTTCTTC. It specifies CASSLTSGNNEQFF.